This T cell receptor (beta chain) comes out of a study of shared clonotypes between healthy human individuals. V was trimmed by 8 bases and J by 3 bases, leaving 14 bases between them. CDR1 GTSNPN and CDR2 SVGIG come from the germline V gene (reference sequence). The CDR3 sequence is 13 residues long. At a deep level, the assay was run. TCRdb's copy holds only in-frame clones and misses some; the assay was immunoSEQ multiplex PCR. The sample includes approximately 1,500,000 clones, 95% to 99% of them seen just once. The source material was naive CD4+ T cells sorted from blood. The subset here: CD45RA+ positively selected. This sequence was found in a man aged 25 to 40 in good health. This chain links TRBV30 with TRBJ2-1, with D possibly being TRBD2 (6 bases). This chain's CDR3 is CAGSGGVYNEQFF. The CDR3 bases are TGTGCCGGGTCCGGGGGAGTCTACAATGAGCAGTTCTTC.